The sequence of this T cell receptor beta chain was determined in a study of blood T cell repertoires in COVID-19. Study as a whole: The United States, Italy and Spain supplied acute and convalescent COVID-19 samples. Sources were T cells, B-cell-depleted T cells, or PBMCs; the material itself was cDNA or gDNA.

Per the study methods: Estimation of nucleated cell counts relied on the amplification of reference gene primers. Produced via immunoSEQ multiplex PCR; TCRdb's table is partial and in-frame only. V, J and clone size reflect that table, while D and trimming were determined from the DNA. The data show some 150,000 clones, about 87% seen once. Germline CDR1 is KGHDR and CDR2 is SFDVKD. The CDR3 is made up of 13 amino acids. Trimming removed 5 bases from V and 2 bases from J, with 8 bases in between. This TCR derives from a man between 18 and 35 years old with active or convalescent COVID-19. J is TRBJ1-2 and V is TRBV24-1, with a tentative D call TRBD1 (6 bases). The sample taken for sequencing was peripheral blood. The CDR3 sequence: CATSAQGNYGYTF. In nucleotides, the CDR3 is TGTGCCACCAGTGCACAGGGAAACTATGGCTACACCTTC.